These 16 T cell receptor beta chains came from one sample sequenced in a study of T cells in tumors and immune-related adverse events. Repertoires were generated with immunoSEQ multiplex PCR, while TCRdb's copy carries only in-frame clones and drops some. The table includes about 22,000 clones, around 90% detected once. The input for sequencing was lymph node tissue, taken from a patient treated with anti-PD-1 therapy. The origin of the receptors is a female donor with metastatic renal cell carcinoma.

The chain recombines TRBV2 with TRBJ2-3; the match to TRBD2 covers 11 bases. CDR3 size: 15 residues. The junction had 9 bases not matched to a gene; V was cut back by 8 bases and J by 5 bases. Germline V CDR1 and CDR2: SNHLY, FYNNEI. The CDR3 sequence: CASSFSGGARDTQYF. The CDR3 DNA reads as TGTGCCAGCTCCTTTAGCGGGGGGGCCAGAGATACGCAGTATTTT.

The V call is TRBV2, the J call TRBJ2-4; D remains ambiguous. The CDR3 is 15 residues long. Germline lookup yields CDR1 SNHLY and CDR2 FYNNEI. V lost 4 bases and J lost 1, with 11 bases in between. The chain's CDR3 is CASSARLSAKNIQYF. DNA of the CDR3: TGTGCCAGCAGTGCGAGATTATCGGCCAAAAACATTCAGTACTTC.

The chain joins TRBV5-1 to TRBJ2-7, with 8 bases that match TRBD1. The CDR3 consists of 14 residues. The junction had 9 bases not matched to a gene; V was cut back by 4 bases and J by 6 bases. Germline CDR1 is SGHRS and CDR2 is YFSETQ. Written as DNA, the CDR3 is TGCGCCAGCAGCCGTGAGGGACAGGAAGGCGAGCAGTACTTC. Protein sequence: CASSREGQEGEQYF. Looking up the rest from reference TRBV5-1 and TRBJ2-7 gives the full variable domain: KAGVTQTPRYLIKTRGQQVTLSCSPISGHRSVSWYQQTPGQGLQFLFEYFSETQRNKGNFPGRFSGRQFSNSRSEMNVSTLELGDSALYLCASSREGQEGEQYFGPGTRLTVT.

Here the CDR3 reads CASSLTQGREKLFF. The CDR3 nucleotides are TGTGCCAGCAGCTTGACTCAGGGAAGGGAAAAACTGTTTTTT. The V gene is TRBV5-6, the J gene TRBJ1-4; D is perhaps TRBD1 (5 bases). The CDR3 length is 14 residues. V lost 1 base and J 8 bases, leaving 12 bases between the germline ends. The germline V gene has CDR1 SGHDT and CDR2 YYEEEE.

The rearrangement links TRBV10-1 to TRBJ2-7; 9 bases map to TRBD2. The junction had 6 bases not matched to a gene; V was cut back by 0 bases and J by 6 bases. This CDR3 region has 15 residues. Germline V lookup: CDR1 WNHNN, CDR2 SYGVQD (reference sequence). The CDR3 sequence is CASSESRGGASEQYF. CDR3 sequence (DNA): TGCGCCAGCAGTGAGTCTCGCGGGGGGGCCTCCGAGCAGTACTTC.

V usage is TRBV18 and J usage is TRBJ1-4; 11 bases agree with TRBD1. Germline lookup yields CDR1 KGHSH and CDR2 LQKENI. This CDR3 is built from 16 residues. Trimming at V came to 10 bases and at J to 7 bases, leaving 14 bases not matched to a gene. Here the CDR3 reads CATSPGQGVIGEKLFF. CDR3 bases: TGTGCCACTTCCCCGGGACAGGGGGTAATCGGTGAAAAACTGTTTTTT.

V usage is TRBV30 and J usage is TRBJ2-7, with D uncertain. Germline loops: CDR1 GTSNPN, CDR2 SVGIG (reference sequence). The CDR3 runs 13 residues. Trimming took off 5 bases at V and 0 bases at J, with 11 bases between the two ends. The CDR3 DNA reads TGTGCCTGGGGGCTCCGAGTCTCCTACGAGCAGTACTTC. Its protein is CAWGLRVSYEQYF.

As DNA, the CDR3 is TGTGCCAGTAGAAGACTAGCGGGAGGGCCTTTTGAGCAGTTCTTC. Its protein is CASRRLAGGPFEQFF. The V gene is TRBV19, the J gene TRBJ2-1; 14 bases map to TRBD2. The length of the CDR3 is 15 residues. CDR1 is LNHDA, CDR2 SQIVND, per germline (reference sequence). V lost 6 bases and J lost 9; bases outside the gene matches: 7.

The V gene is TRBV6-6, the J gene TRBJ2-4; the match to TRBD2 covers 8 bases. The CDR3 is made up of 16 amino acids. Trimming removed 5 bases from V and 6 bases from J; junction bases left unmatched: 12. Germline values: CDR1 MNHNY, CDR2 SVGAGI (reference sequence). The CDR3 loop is CASSLAAGGASNIQYF. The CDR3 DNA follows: TGTGCCAGCAGTCTGGCTGCGGGGGGAGCGTCAAACATTCAGTACTTC.

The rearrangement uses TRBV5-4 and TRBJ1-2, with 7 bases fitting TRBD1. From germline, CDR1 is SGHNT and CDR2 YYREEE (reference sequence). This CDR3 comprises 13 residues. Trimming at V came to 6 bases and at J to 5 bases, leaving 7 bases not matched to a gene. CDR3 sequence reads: CASTTGVSYGYTF. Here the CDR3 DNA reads TGTGCCAGCACTACAGGGGTTTCTTATGGCTACACCTTC.

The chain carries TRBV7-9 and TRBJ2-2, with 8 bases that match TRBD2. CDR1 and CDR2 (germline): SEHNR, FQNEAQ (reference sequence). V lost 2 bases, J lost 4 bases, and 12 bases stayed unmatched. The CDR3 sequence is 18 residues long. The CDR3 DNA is TGTGCCAGCAGCTTAAGGGGCCCGGGAGGGCCGAGCACCGGGGAGCTGTTTTTT. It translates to CASSLRGPGGPSTGELFF.

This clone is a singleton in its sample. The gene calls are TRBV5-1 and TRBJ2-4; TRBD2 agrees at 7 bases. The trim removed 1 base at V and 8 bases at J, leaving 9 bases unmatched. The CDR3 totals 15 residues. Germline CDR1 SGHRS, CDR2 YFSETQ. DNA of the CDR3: TGCGCCAGCAGCTTGATGGCCGGGAGGTCGGACATTCAGTACTTC. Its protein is CASSLMAGRSDIQYF.

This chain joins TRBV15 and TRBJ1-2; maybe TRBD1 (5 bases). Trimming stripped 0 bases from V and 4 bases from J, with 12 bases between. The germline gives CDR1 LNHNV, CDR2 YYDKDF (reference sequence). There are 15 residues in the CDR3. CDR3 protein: CATSRDPDSFYGYTF. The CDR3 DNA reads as TGTGCCACCAGCAGAGATCCTGACAGTTTCTATGGCTACACCTTC.

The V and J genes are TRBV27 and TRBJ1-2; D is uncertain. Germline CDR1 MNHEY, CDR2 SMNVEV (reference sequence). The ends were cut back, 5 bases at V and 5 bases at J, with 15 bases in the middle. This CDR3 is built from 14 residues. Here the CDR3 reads CASSASQIGYGYTF. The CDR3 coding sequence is TGTGCCAGCAGTGCCTCCCAGATCGGGTATGGCTACACCTTC.

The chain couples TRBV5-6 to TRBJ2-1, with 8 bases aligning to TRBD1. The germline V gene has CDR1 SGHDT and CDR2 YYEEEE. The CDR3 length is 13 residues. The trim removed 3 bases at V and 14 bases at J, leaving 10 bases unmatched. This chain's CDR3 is CASSWVTGDQEFF. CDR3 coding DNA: TGTGCCAGCAGCTGGGTGACAGGGGACCAGGAGTTCTTC.

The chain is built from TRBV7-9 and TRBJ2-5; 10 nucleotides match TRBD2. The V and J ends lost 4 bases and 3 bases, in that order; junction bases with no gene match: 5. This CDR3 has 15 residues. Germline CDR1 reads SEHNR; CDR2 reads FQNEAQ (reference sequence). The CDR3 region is CASSSLAGGEETQYF. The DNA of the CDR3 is TGTGCCAGCAGCTCATTAGCGGGGGGAGAAGAGACCCAGTACTTC.